A selection of T cell receptor beta chains follows, all from one sample in a study of blood T cell repertoires in COVID-19. Using immunoSEQ multiplex PCR, the repertoire was profiled, and TCRdb retains in-frame clones only, with some absent. There are approximately 250,000 clones in the sample; roughly 88% occur only once, and 1% to 1.5% lies in the top ten. Sequencing was carried out using PBMCs or T cells enriched from blood (not recorded which). Receptor source: a woman in her forties with acute COVID-19. The CDR3 runs from the conserved cysteine through the conserved F or W. D genes are given only for firm matches.

>TRBJ2-4|.|TRBV11-3
CASSPTTGSAKNIQYF
>TRBJ2-1|.|TRBV7-9
CASSLVDSNNEQFF
>TRBJ1-1|.|TRBV28
CASSLESVSEAFF
>TRBJ2-5|.|TRBV4-1
CASSQAGNGQETQYF
>TRBJ2-1|.|TRBV18
CASSPIEGTGGFF
>TRBJ2-7|TRBD1|TRBV4-2
CASSQEPGTGPYEQYF
>TRBJ2-5|TRBD2|TRBV7-2
CASSRGLAGDQETQYF
>TRBJ1-2|.|TRBV7-9
CASSLVAEDYGYTF
>TRBJ1-6|TRBD1|TRBV19
CASSYRDRASSPLHF
>TRBJ1-6|TRBD1|TRBV27
CASSLSRTGRDSPLHF
>TRBJ2-7|.|TRBV3-1/TRBV3-2
CASSQVSDEQYF